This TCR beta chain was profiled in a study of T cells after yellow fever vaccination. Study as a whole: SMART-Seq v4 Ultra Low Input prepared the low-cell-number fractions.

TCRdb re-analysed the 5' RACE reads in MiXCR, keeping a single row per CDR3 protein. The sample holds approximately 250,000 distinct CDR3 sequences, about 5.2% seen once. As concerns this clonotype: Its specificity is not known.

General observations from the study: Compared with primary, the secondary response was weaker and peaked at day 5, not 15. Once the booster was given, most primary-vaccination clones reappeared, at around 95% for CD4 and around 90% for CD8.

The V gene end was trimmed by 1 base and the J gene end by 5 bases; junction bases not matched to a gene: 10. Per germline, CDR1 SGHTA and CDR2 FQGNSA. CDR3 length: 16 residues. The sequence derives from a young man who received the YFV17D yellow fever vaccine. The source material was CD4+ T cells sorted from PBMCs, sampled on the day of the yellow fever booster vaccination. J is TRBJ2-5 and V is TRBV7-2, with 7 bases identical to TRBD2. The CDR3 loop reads CASSLDRGRARETQYF. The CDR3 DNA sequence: TGTGCCAGCAGCTTAGACCGGGGGAGGGCTCGGGAGACCCAGTACTTC.